Reported below is one TCR beta chain. Antigen specificity is unknown. This record comes from a study of OX40 agonist ivuxolimab in advanced cancers. Study details: 30% to 40% of patients had received prior checkpoint inhibitor therapy. Broader study findings: CD8+ T cells showed, on average, more clonal expansion than CD4+ cells. Partly responding patients at 0.1-3.0 mg/kg showed some of the smallest clonal expansion.

The CDR3 loop spans 14 amino acids. The germline CDR1 and CDR2 sequences are SGHTA and FQGTGA. V dropped 1 base and J dropped 1 base, with 7 bases sitting between them. Blood samples were obtained at baseline, cycle 4 day 1, and cycle 7 day 1. The method was immunoSEQ multiplex PCR; TCRdb's version includes in-frame clones alone and lacks a portion of them. The sample has 90,000 or so clones; about 90% are singletons. This sequence originates from an adult with an advanced solid tumor such as melanoma, head and neck, liver or kidney cancer. The chain links TRBV7-3 to TRBJ2-5; D is undetermined. The sequencing here drew on CD4+ or CD8+ T cells sorted from blood, taken in a trial of the OX40 agonist ivuxolimab. CDR3 sequence: CASSLMPSQETQYF. As DNA, the CDR3 is TGTGCCAGCAGCTTAATGCCTTCCCAAGAGACCCAGTACTTC.